The rows below give T cell receptor beta chains drawn from one sample of a study of shared clonotypes between healthy human individuals. Produced via immunoSEQ multiplex PCR; TCRdb's table is partial and in-frame only. Altogether about 1.5 million clones are present, 95% to 99% being singletons, with the ten largest covering around 0.47%. Specimen: naive CD4+ T cells sorted from blood. Every receptor here comes from a man aged 25 to 40 in good health. CDR3s include the opening cysteine and the closing phenylalanine or tryptophan. The order of the fields is D gene, clone size, J gene, V gene, CDR3 DNA, CDR3 protein. D genes are given only for firm matches. Rows may omit the clone size; those that give it use once, few, many or a size class.

>.|.|TRBJ2-5|TRBV5-1
TGCGCCAGCAGCTTGGCGGGCGGGACGGGGACCCAGTACTTC
CASSLAGGTGTQYF
>.|.|TRBJ2-5|TRBV7-9
TGTGCCAGCAGCTTCAGTGGAGCAGAAGAGACCCAGTACTTC
CASSFSGAEETQYF
>.|.|TRBJ2-5|TRBV12-5
TGTGCTAGTGGTTTGTGGGGTGTGGAGACCCAGTACTTC
CASGLWGVETQYF
>.|.|TRBJ1-5|TRBV7-2
TGTGCCAGCAGCTTAGCGATGGGGCCCCAGCATTTT
CASSLAMGPQHF
>TRBD1|.|TRBJ2-1|TRBV28
TGTGCCAGCAGTTCCCCGGCACCGGGACAGGGGGCTTCCTACAATGAGCAGTTCTTC
CASSSPAPGQGASYNEQFF
>TRBD2|once|TRBJ2-7|TRBV7-3
TGTGCCAGCAGCTTAATGGGCGGGAGGACCTCGAGGGAGCAGTACTTC
CASSLMGGRTSREQYF
>.|.|TRBJ1-1|TRBV10-2
TGCGCCAGCAGTGGGAGGACATCTGAAGCTTTCTTT
CASSGRTSEAFF
>.|.|TRBJ2-1|TRBV5-4
TGTGCCAGCAGCTTGGGGGAACAAGGCTCTGAGCAGTTCTTC
CASSLGEQGSEQFF
>TRBD1|.|TRBJ2-5|TRBV7-8
TGTGCCAGCAGCTTAGCGGGTCAGGGGGCGAAAAAATACTTC
CASSLAGQGAKKYF
>.|.|TRBJ2-2|TRBV18
TGTGCCAGCTCACCACCTATCCCGACCGGGGAGCTGTTTTTT
CASSPPIPTGELFF
>TRBD1|.|TRBJ2-7|TRBV5-1
TGCGCCAGCAGGATTGGAGGACAGGGTACCCACGAGCAGTACTTC
CASRIGGQGTHEQYF
>TRBD1|once|TRBJ1-2|TRBV28
TGTGCCAGCAGTTTGGGTCAGGGGGGCGGCTACACCTTC
CASSLGQGGGYTF
>.|.|TRBJ2-5|TRBV28
TGTGCCAGCAGTTTAGAGAACGGGTACCAAGAGACCCAGTACTTC
CASSLENGYQETQYF
>TRBD2|.|TRBJ2-1|TRBV7-6
TGTGCCAGCAGCATGCTAGCGGGAGGGCCCGGTGAGCAGTTCTTC
CASSMLAGGPGEQFF
>TRBD1|.|TRBJ2-1|TRBV11-2
TGTGCCAGCAGCTTCGCCCCGGGACAGGGCTATAATGAGCAGTTCTTC
CASSFAPGQGYNEQFF
>TRBD1|.|TRBJ2-7|TRBV7-8
TGTGCCAGCAGCTTAGAAGAGGGGGCCTCCTACGAGCAGTACTTC
CASSLEEGASYEQYF
>.|.|TRBJ2-7|TRBV5-1
TGCGCCAGCAGCTTGGGTCTGGGTCCTGACTACGAGCAGTACTTC
CASSLGLGPDYEQYF
>TRBD1|.|TRBJ2-2|TRBV7-9
TGTGCCAGCAGCTCCGGGACAGCAAACACCGGGGAGCTGTTTTTT
CASSSGTANTGELFF
>TRBD2|.|TRBJ2-7|TRBV5-1
TGCGCCAGCAGCGTCGGGACTAGCGGGAGTATTAACGAGCAGTACTTC
CASSVGTSGSINEQYF
>TRBD2|.|TRBJ2-3|TRBV7-6
TGTGCCAGCAGCTTAGGGTCAAGCGGGAGGTCAGATACGCAGTATTTT
CASSLGSSGRSDTQYF
>TRBD1|.|TRBJ1-2|TRBV7-6
TGTGCCAGCAGCGCTATAGGACAGGGGGCGGGAGGCTACACCTTC
CASSAIGQGAGGYTF
>TRBD2|.|TRBJ2-1|TRBV18
TGTGCCAGCTCTTTAGCGGGAGCCTACAATGAGCAGTTCTTC
CASSLAGAYNEQFF
>.|.|TRBJ1-4|TRBV6-1
TGTGCCAGCAGAGAACAGGGAGGGGAAAAACTGTTTTTT
CASREQGGEKLFF
>.|.|TRBJ2-7|TRBV11-2
TGTGCCAGCAGACAGCTTATCTCCTACGAGCAGTACTTC
CASRQLISYEQYF
>TRBD1|.|TRBJ2-7|TRBV5-4
TGTGCCAGCAGGGGCAGCCGGGACAGGGCGGACGAGCAGTACTTC
CASRGSRDRADEQYF
>TRBD2|.|TRBJ2-1|TRBV11-2
TGTGCCAGCAGCAATAGCGGGCTTGTTGGCTCCTACAATGAGCAGTTCTTC
CASSNSGLVGSYNEQFF